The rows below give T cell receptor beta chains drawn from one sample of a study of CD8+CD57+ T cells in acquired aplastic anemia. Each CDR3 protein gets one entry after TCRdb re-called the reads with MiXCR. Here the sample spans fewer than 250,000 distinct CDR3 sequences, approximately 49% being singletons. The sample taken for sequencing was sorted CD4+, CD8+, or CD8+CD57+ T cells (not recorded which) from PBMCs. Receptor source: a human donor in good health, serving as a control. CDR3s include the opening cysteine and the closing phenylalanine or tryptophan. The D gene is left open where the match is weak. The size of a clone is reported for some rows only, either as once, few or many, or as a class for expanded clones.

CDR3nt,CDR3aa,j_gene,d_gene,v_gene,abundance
TGTGCCACCAGTGAACCCGGGACAGGGGGCTACACCTTC,CATSEPGTGGYTF,TRBJ1-2,TRBD1,TRBV25-1,-
TGTGCCAGCAGTTTATTCGACGAGCAGTACTTC,CASSLFDEQYF,TRBJ2-7,-,TRBV12-3/TRBV12-4,many
TGTGCCAGCAGCTCTCAGGTGTCCGGGAAGCTGTTTTTT,CASSSQVSGKLFF,TRBJ2-2,-,TRBV7-9,-
TGTGCCAGCAGCTTAGAAAGTCCGACAAAAGAGGGCTACGAGCAGTACTTC,CASSLESPTKEGYEQYF,TRBJ2-7,-,TRBV11-2,many
TGTGCCAGCAGCTTAGATGGCGGGGGGGGCGTCAATGAGCAGTTCTTC,CASSLDGGGGVNEQFF,TRBJ2-1,TRBD2,TRBV7-6,many
TGTGCCAGCAGTGACAGCCGTGTTCAGCCCCAGCATTTT,CASSDSRVQPQHF,TRBJ1-5,-,TRBV12-3/TRBV12-4,many
TGTGCCACCAGCAGAGGACAGGGGGCGGGGAACACTGAAGCTTTCTTT,CATSRGQGAGNTEAFF,TRBJ1-1,TRBD1,TRBV15,-
TGCAGTGCTGAGCGACTAGCGGTCAACAATGAGCAGTTCTTC,CSAERLAVNNEQFF,TRBJ2-1,TRBD2,TRBV20-1,-
TGTGCCAGGAAGGCGGGGGCCTCCTACAATGAGCAGTTCTTC,CARKAGASYNEQFF,TRBJ2-1,-,TRBV2,many
TGCAGCGTTGAAGGGGGCAAAGGCACAGATACGCAGTATTTT,CSVEGGKGTDTQYF,TRBJ2-3,-,TRBV29-1,-